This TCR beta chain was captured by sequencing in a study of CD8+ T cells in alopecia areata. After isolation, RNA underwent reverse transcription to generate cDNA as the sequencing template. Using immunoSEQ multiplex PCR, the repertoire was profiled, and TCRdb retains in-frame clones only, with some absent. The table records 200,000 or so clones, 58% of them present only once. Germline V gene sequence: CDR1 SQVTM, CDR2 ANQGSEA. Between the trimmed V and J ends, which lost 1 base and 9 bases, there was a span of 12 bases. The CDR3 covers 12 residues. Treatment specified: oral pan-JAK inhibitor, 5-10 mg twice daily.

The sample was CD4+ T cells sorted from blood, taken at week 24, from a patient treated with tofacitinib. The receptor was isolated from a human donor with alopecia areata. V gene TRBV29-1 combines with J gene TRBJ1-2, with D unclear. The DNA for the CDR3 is TGCAGCGTTGAAGGGGTAACTGTAAGCTACACCTTC. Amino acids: CSVEGVTVSYTF. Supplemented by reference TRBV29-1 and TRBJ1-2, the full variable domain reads SAVISQKPSRDICQRGTSLTIQCQVDSQVTMMFWYRQQPGQSLTLIATANQGSEATYESGFVIDKFPISRPNLTFSTLTVSNMSPEDSSIYLCSVEGVTVSYTFGSGTRLTVV.